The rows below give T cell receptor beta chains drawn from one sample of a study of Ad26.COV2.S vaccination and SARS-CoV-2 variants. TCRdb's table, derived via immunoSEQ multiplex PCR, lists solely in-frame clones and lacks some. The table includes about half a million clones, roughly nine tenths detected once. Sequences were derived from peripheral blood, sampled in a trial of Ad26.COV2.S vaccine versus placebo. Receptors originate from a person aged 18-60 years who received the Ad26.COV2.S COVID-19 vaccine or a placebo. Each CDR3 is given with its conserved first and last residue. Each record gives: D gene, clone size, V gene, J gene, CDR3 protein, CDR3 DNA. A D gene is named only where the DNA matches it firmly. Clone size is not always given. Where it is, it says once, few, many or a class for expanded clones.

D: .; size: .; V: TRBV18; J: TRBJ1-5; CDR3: CASAPGGGFSNQPQHF; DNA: TGTGCCAGCGCGCCCGGTGGAGGGTTTAGCAATCAGCCCCAGCATTTT
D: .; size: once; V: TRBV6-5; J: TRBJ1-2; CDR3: CASRSGTRLEGYTF; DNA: TGTGCCAGCAGGTCAGGGACCCGCCTAGAGGGCTACACCTTC
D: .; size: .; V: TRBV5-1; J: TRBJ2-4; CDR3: CASSLTGSLWQAKNIQYF; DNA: TGCGCCAGCAGCTTGACAGGGTCCCTTTGGCAAGCCAAAAACATTCAGTACTTC
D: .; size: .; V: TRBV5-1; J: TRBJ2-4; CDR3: CASSSTGLSGAFSQNIQYF; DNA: TGCGCCAGCAGCTCGACAGGGCTCAGCGGGGCCTTCAGCCAAAACATTCAGTACTTC
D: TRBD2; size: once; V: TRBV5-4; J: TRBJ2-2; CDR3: CASSFIAGGGRELFF; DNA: TGTGCCAGCAGCTTTATCGCCGGGGGGGGTAGGGAGCTGTTTTTT
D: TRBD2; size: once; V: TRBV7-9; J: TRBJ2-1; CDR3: CASRGGGDNEQFF; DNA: TGTGCCTCCCGGGGCGGGGGGGACAATGAGCAGTTCTTC
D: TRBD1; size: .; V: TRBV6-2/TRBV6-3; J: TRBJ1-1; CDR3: CASSYTLPPGQGNTEAFF; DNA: TGTGCCAGCAGTTACACCCTACCGCCGGGACAGGGAAACACTGAAGCTTTCTTT
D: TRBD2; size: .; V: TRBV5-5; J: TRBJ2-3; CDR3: CASSLAPSGGGDTQYF; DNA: TGTGCCAGCAGCCTAGCTCCTAGCGGGGGAGGAGATACGCAGTATTTT
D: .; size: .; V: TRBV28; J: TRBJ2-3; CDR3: CASPPFRFTGTDTQYF; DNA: TGTGCCAGCCCCCCCTTCAGGTTCACCGGTACAGATACGCAGTATTTT
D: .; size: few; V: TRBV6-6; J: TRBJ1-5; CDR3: CASSYSMETGDQPQHF; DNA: TGTGCCAGCAGTTACTCGATGGAAACAGGCGATCAGCCCCAGCATTTT
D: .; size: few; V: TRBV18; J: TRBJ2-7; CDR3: CASSPRRDPSSYEQYF; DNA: TGTGCCAGCTCGCCACGCCGGGACCCAAGCTCCTACGAGCAGTACTTC
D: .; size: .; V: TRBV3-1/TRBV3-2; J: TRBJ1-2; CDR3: CASSPRTQTGYTF; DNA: TGTGCCAGCAGCCCGCGGACCCAGACTGGCTACACCTTC
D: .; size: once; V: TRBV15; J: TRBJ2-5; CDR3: CATSREVPGQIIKAQYF; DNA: TGTGCCACCAGCAGAGAGGTACCGGGACAAATTATTAAGGCCCAGTACTTC
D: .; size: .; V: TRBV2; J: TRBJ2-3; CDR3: CASNQGDTQYF; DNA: TGTGCCAGCAACCAGGGAGATACGCAGTATTTT
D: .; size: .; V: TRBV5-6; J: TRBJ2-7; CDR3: CASSLSPTGFSYEQYF; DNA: TGTGCCAGCAGCTTGTCCCCCACTGGCTTCTCCTACGAGCAGTACTTC
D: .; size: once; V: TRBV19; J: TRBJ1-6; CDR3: CASSGQGRSPLHF; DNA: TGTGCCAGTAGTGGGCAGGGAAGGTCACCCCTCCACTTT
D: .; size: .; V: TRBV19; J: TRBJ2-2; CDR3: CASSFTVTGELFF; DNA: TGTGCCAGTAGTTTCACCGTCACCGGGGAGCTGTTTTTT
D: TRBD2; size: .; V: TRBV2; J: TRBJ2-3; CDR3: CASSRPLKRGGPRDTQYF; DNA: TGTGCCAGCAGTCGACCGTTAAAGCGGGGGGGCCCTAGAGATACGCAGTATTTT
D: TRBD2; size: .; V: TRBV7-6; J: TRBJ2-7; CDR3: CASSPRRAGVVQQYF; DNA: TGTGCCAGCAGCCCTCGGCGAGCGGGAGTGGTACAGCAGTACTTC
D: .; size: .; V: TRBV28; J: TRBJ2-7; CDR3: CASSFETVSYEQYF; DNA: TGTGCCAGCAGTTTCGAGACAGTCTCCTACGAGCAGTACTTC
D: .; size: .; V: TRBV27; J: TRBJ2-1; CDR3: CASSWLRMNEQFF; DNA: TGTGCCAGCAGTTGGCTGCGGATGAATGAGCAGTTCTTC
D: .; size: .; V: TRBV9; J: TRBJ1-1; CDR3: CASSAQVGATEAFF; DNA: TGTGCCAGCAGCGCCCAAGTAGGGGCCACTGAAGCTTTCTTT
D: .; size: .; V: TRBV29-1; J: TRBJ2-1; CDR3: CSVGQRAYNEQFF; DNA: TGCAGCGTTGGGCAGCGCGCCTACAATGAGCAGTTCTTC
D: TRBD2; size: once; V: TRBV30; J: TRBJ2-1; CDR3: CAWSVASGNEQFF; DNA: TGTGCCTGGAGTGTTGCTAGCGGCAATGAGCAGTTCTTC
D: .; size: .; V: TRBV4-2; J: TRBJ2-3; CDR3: CASSQDSSDTQYF; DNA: TGTGCCAGCAGCCAAGATTCCTCAGATACGCAGTATTTT
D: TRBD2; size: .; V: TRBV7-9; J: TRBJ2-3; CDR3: CASSSRERDSTDTQYF; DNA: TGTGCCAGCAGCTCCCGAGAGCGGGATAGCACAGATACGCAGTATTTT
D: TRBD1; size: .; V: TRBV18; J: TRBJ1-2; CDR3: CASSPLGEGALDGYTF; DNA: TGTGCCAGCTCACCACTCGGGGAGGGGGCTCTCGATGGCTACACCTTC
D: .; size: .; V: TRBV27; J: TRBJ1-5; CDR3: CASSLFTNQPQHF; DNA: TGTGCCAGCAGTTTGTTTACCAATCAGCCCCAGCATTTT
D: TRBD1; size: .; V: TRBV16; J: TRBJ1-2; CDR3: CASSLLQGASGGYTF; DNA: TGTGCCAGCAGCCTTTTACAGGGGGCATCCGGTGGCTACACCTTC
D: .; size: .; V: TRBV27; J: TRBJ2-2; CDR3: CASRKRDRGGELFF; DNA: TGTGCCAGCAGGAAGAGGGATCGAGGCGGGGAGCTGTTTTTT